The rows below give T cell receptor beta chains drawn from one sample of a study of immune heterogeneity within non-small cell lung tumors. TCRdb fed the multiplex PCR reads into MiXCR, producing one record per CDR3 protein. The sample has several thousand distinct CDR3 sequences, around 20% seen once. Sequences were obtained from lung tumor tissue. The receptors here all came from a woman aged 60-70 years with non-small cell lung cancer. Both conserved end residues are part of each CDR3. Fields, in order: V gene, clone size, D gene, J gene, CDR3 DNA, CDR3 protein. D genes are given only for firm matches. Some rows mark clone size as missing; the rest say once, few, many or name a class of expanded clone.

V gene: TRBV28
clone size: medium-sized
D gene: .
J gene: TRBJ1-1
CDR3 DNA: TGTGCCAGCAGTATCACAGGAGAAGCTTTCTTT
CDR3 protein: CASSITGEAFF

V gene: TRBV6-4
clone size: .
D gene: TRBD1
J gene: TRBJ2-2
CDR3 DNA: TGTGCCAGCAGTGGAATCGGTACAGGACAGGGGGTCACCGGGGAGCTGTTTTTT
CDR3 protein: CASSGIGTGQGVTGELFF

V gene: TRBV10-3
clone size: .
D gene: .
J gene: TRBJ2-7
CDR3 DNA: TGTGCCATCAGTGGACATAGGACAGCGAGAAGTCCCTACGAGCAGTACTTC
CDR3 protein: CAISGHRTARSPYEQYF

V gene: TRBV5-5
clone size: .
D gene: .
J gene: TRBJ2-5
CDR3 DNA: TGTGCCAGCAACTCCGGACCCGGAGAGACCCAGTACTTC
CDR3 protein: CASNSGPGETQYF

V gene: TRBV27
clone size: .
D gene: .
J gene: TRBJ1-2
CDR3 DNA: TGTGCCAGCAGTCCAGGGATGTGGTTCTACGGCTACACCTTC
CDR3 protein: CASSPGMWFYGYTF

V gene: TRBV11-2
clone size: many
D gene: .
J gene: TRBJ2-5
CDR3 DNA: TGTGCCAGCAGCTTAGATCCGGGGGAAGGGGGCCAGTACTTC
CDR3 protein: CASSLDPGEGGQYF

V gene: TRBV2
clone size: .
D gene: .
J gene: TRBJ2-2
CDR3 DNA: TGTGCCAGCAACCCGGGAAACGCGAACACCGGGGAGCTGTTTTTT
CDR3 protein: CASNPGNANTGELFF

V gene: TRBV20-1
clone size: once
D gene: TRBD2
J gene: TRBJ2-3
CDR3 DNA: TGCAGTGCTAGAGATGCCGGGGGGGAGGGCATGGGCCCAGATACGCAGTATTTT
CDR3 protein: CSARDAGGEGMGPDTQYF

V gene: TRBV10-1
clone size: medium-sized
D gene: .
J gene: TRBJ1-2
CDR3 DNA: TGCGCCAGCAGTGAGTCGGACAGCGGGGGCTACACCTTC
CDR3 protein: CASSESDSGGYTF

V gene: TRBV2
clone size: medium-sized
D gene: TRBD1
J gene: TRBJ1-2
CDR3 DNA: TGTGCCAGCAGGAGAGGGGGCGTGGAGGGCTACACCTTC
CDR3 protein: CASRRGGVEGYTF

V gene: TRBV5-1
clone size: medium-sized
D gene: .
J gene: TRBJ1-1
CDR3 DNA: TGCGCCAGCAGCCTCGGGGCAGGGTTGGTCACTGAAGCTTTCTTT
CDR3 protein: CASSLGAGLVTEAFF

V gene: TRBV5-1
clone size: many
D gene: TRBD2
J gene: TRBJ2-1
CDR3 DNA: TGCGCCAGCAGCTTGGAGGGTAGCGGGAGAGGTAATGAGCAGTTCTTC
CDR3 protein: CASSLEGSGRGNEQFF

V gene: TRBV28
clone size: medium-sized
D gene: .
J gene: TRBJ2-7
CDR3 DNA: TGTGCCAGCAGTTTAAATCCCTCCGAGCAGTACTTC
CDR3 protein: CASSLNPSEQYF

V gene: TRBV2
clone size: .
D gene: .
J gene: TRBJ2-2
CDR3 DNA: TGTGCCAGCAGTGTCAAACCTATGGGCACCGGGGAGCTGTTTTTT
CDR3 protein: CASSVKPMGTGELFF

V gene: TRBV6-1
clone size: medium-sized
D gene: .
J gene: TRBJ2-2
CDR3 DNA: TGTGCCAGCAGTGAAGCGGACAGCCCTACCGGGGAGCTGTTTTTT
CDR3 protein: CASSEADSPTGELFF

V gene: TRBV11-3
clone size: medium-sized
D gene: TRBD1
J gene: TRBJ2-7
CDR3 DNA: TGTGCCAGCAGGGACAGGGGGCGCGGGTACGAGCAGTACTTC
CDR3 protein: CASRDRGRGYEQYF

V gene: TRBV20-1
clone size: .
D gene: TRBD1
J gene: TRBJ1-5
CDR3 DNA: TGCAGTGCTCGAACCGGGACAGGGGGATTCAATCAGCCTCAGCATTTT
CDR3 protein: CSARTGTGGFNQPQHF

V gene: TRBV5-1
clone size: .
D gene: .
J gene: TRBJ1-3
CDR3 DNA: TGCGCCAGCAGCCCACAGGACTCTGGAAACACCATATATTTT
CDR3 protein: CASSPQDSGNTIYF

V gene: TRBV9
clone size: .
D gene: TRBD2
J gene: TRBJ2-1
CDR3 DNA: TGTGCCAGCAGCCCAGATGGGACTAGCGGGAGTTACAATGAGCAGTTCTTC
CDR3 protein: CASSPDGTSGSYNEQFF

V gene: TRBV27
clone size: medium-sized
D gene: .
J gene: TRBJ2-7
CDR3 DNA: TGTGCCAGCAGTCCAAATGGACCGCGCTACGAGCAGTACTTC
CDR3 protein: CASSPNGPRYEQYF

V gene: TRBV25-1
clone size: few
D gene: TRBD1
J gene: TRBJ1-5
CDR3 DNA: TGTGCCAGCAGTGGCGGGACAGGGAATCAGCCCCAGCATTTT
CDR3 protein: CASSGGTGNQPQHF

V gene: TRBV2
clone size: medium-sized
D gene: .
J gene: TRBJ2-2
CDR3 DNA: TGTGCCAGCAGTGATCCCCGGCGACTCGGGGAGCTGTTTTTT
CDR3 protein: CASSDPRRLGELFF

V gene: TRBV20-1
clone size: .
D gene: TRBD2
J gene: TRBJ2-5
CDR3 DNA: TGCAGTGCTAGAGCCGCGCTAGCGGGCCGTGGGGAGACCAAGTACTTC
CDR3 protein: CSARAALAGRGETKYF

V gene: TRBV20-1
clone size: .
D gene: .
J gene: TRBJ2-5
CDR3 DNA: TGCAGTGCTAGGACTACACAAGAGACCCAGTACTTC
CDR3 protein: CSARTTQETQYF

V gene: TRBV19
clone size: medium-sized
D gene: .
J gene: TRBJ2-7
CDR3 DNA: TGTGCCAGTAGTAGAGAAAGTACAGGGAAGCAGTACTTC
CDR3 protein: CASSRESTGKQYF

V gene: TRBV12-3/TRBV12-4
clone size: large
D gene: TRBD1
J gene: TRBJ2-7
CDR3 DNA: TGTGCCAGCAGTACCAATCGACAGGGGGCCTACGAGCAGTACTTC
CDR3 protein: CASSTNRQGAYEQYF

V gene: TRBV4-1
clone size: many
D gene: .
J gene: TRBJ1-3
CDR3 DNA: TGCGCCAGCAGCCAAGATTGGGGGTCTGGAAACACCATATATTTT
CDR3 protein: CASSQDWGSGNTIYF